Detailed here is one T cell receptor (beta chain). Its specificity is not known. The entry originates in a study of T cell responses to AZD1222 COVID-19 vaccine. Study context: Doses given second, at about 4 or about 12 weeks, were pooled.

Study-level points and caveats: Unmutated variant regions reportedly attract nearly half of all spike-specific TCRs.

The CDR3 is 17 residues long. Germline assignment: CDR1 SGHNT and CDR2 YENEEA. V dropped 1 base and J dropped 0; count of bases not matched to a gene: 5. This table comes from immunoSEQ multiplex PCR, and its TCRdb copy is limited to in-frame clones, with some not included. The sample carries around 94,000 clones, more than 70% recorded once. The TCR comes from an adult in good health. The gene calls are TRBV11-3 and TRBJ2-1; TRBD2 agrees at 8 bases. Sequencing used peripheral blood, obtained on day 0 of AZD1222 vaccination. The CDR3 is CASSLVRGGSSYNEQFF. The DNA of the CDR3 is TGTGCCAGCAGCTTAGTACGCGGGGGGAGCTCCTACAATGAGCAGTTCTTC.